This record looks at one TCR beta chain sequence and its context. The sample originates from a study of blood T cell repertoires in COVID-19. Study-wide context: The United States, Italy and Spain supplied acute and convalescent COVID-19 samples. The cDNA or gDNA used as material had been derived from T cells, B-cell-depleted T cells, or PBMCs.

V lost 6 bases and J 7 bases, leaving 16 bases between the germline ends. CDR1 and CDR2 from the germline V gene are ENHRY and SYGVKD. The CDR3 consists of 14 residues. Per the original methods: Estimation of nucleated cell counts was performed using reference gene primer amplification. Profiling relied on immunoSEQ multiplex PCR, and the TCRdb table lists in-frame clones only, not all of them. V, J and clone size reflect that table, while D and trimming were determined from the DNA. The sample consists of approximately 170,000 clones, approximately 83% of them appearing once. The sequencing input was peripheral blood. The chain combines TRBV10-3 with TRBJ2-1, with D perhaps matching TRBD1 (6 bases). This sequence originates from a human donor with acute or convalescent COVID-19. The donor label of this sample is uncertain. CDR3 sequence (DNA): TGTGCCATCAGGGATGGGGGCGGCAGGAATGAGCAGTTCTTC. It translates to CAIRDGGGRNEQFF.